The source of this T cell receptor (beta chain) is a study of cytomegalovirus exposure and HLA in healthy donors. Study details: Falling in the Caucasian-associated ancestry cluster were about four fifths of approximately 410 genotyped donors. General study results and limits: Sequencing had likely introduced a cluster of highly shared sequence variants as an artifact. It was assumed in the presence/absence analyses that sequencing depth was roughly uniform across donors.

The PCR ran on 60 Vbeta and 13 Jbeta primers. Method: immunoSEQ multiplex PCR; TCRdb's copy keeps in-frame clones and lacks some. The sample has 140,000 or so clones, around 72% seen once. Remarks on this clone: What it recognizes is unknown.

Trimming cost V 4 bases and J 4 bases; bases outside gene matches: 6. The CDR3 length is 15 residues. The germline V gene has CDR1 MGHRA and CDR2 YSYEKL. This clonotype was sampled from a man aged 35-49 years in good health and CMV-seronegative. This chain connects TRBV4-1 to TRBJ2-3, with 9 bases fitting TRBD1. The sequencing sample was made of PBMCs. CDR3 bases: TGCGCCAGCAGCCGGGGACAGGGAAATCCAGATACGCAGTATTTT. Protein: CASSRGQGNPDTQYF.